Listed below are T cell receptor beta chains from one sample, sequenced in a study of cytomegalovirus exposure and HLA in healthy donors. The method was immunoSEQ multiplex PCR; TCRdb's version includes in-frame clones alone and lacks a portion of them. The sample holds about 110,000 clones, approximately 70% seen once. Sequenced material: PBMCs. These receptors all stem from a middle-aged man in good health and CMV-seronegative. Both conserved end residues are part of each CDR3. A D gene is named only where the DNA matches it firmly. Not all rows give a size; the values are once, few, many and, for expanded clones, a class.

cdr3_length	v_call	clone_size	j_call	d_call	cdr3_nt	cdr3_aa
12	TRBV19	once	TRBJ1-5	-	TGTGCCAGTAGTATGGGGAGCCAGCCCCAGCATTTT	CASSMGSQPQHF
14	TRBV27	-	TRBJ2-7	TRBD2	TGTGCCAGCAGTCTGGGGACTAGCGGTAAGGCGCAGTACTTC	CASSLGTSGKAQYF
15	TRBV6-5	-	TRBJ1-2	-	TGTGCCAGCAGTTTGACAGTAAACACTAACTATGGCTACACCTTC	CASSLTVNTNYGYTF
15	TRBV10-3	-	TRBJ1-3	-	TGTGCCATCAGTGAGGGGCAGTACTCTGGAAACACCATATATTTT	CAISEGQYSGNTIYF
13	TRBV6-1	-	TRBJ2-7	TRBD1	TGTGCCAGCAGTGACGACAGGGGCTACGAGCAGTACTTC	CASSDDRGYEQYF
14	TRBV4-1	-	TRBJ1-2	TRBD1	TGCGCCAGCAGCGGACGGACAGGGGGCTATGGCTACACCTTC	CASSGRTGGYGYTF
14	TRBV4-2	once	TRBJ2-1	TRBD1	TGTGCCAGCAGCCTGCGGTCACAGGGGAATGAGCAGTTCTTC	CASSLRSQGNEQFF
16	TRBV5-1	-	TRBJ2-1	TRBD2	TGCGCCAGCAGCCCCGCTACGGGGGGGCCAAACAATGAGCAGTTCTTC	CASSPATGGPNNEQFF
15	TRBV7-3	-	TRBJ2-7	TRBD1	TGTGCCAGCAGCTGGACAGGGGGCCGATTCTACGAGCAGTACTTC	CASSWTGGRFYEQYF
15	TRBV18	-	TRBJ2-3	TRBD1	TGTGCCAGCTCTAGGGGACAGCCTAGCACAGATACGCAGTATTTT	CASSRGQPSTDTQYF
18	TRBV2	few	TRBJ2-2	-	TGTGCCAGCAGTGAGGAACTAGCCCACAATACGAACACCGGGGAGCTGTTTTTT	CASSEELAHNTNTGELFF
15	TRBV5-4	-	TRBJ2-5	TRBD1	TGTGCCAGCAGCTCGCCGACAGGGCCCCAAGAGACCCAGTACTTC	CASSSPTGPQETQYF
15	TRBV4-1	-	TRBJ1-4	-	TGCGCCAGCAGCTACGCAGGGGTCTCTAATGAAAAACTGTTTTTT	CASSYAGVSNEKLFF
14	TRBV27	-	TRBJ2-7	-	TGTGCCAGCAGTTCTCAGGGGAGCTCCTACGAGCAGTACTTC	CASSSQGSSYEQYF
15	TRBV11-2	-	TRBJ1-1	-	TGTGCCAGCAGCGGACTAATGGGAGGGAGGACTGAAGCTTTCTTT	CASSGLMGGRTEAFF
16	TRBV4-3	few	TRBJ1-1	TRBD1	TGCGCCAGCAGCCAAGTGGCAAGGGGGCGGGACACTGAAGCTTTCTTT	CASSQVARGRDTEAFF
14	TRBV7-2	few	TRBJ1-1	TRBD1	TGTGCCAGCAGCTTAGGTCAGGGGGCTCAAGAAGCTTTCTTT	CASSLGQGAQEAFF
12	TRBV4-1	-	TRBJ1-2	-	TGCGCCAGCAGCCAAAACGGGGGTGGCTACACCTTC	CASSQNGGGYTF
15	TRBV5-1	few	TRBJ2-7	-	TGCGCCAGCAGCCCAATAAGCGCCGACTCCTACGAGCAGTACTTC	CASSPISADSYEQYF
12	TRBV5-1	-	TRBJ2-1	-	TGCGCCAGCAGCTTGCCCAAAAATGAGCAGTTCTTC	CASSLPKNEQFF
15	TRBV6-5	few	TRBJ1-2	-	TGTGCCAGCAGCTTCACTGGTCAGGGATGGTATGGCTACCCCTTC	CASSFTGQGWYGYPF